This T cell receptor (beta chain) was captured by sequencing in a study of blood T cell repertoires in COVID-19. Study-wide background: Some COVID-19 samples were acute and others convalescent; all came from the United States, Italy and Spain. The cDNA or gDNA used as material had been derived from T cells, B-cell-depleted T cells, or PBMCs.

V lost 3 bases to trimming and J lost 8 bases, with 13 bases between them. This CDR3 has 13 amino acids. The germline V gene has CDR1 LNHDA and CDR2 SQIVND (reference sequence). In the original analysis: Amplified reference gene primers provided the basis for estimating nucleated cell counts. Sequencing used immunoSEQ multiplex PCR; TCRdb keeps in-frame clones, though not all of them. V, J and clone size derive from that table, while D and trimming were established from the DNA sequence. The data contain about 140,000 clones, 84% of them seen just once; the ten biggest clones take up 8%. Sequenced input: peripheral blood. This sequence was found in a human donor in a cohort sampled during active COVID-19. The chain combines TRBV19 with TRBJ1-2, with a weak D call TRBD1 (5 bases). The CDR3 DNA reads TGTGCCAGTAGTATCGTGGCGGGGCAGGGCTACACCTTC. Its translation: CASSIVAGQGYTF.